This TCR beta chain stems from a study of chemoradiotherapy in HPV16-positive cancers. Study-level points and caveats: HPV-responsive T-cell expansion during chemoradiotherapy was linked to improved recurrence-free survival in HPV16-positive patients.

V was trimmed by 2 bases and J by 0 bases, leaving 8 bases between them. Per the germline V gene, CDR1 is SGDLS and CDR2 is YYNGEE. CDR3 size: 14 residues. A note on this clone: The antigen is not known.

Produced via immunoSEQ multiplex PCR; TCRdb's table is partial and in-frame only. The sample has around 40,000 clones; more than 75% are singletons. This TCR derives from a human donor with HPV-associated anogenital cancer. The chain joins TRBV9 to TRBJ1-1; a weak D match, TRBD1 (5 bases). This sample comprised blood, obtained from a patient who underwent chemoradiotherapy. CDR3 protein: CASSVGTMNTEAFF. The DNA for the CDR3 is TGTGCCAGCAGCGTTGGGACGATGAACACTGAAGCTTTCTTT.